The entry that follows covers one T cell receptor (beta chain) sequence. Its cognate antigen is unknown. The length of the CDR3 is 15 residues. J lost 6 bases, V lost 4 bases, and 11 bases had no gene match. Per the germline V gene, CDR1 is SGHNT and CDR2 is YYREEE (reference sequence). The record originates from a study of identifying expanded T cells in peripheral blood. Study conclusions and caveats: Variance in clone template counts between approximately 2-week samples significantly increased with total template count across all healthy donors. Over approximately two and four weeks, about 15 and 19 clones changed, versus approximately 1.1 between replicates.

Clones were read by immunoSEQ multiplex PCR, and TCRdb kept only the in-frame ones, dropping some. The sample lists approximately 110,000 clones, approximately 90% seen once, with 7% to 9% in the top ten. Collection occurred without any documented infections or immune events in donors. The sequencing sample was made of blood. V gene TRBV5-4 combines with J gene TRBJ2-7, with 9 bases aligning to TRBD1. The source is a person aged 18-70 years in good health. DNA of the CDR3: TGTGCCAGCAGCCCGCCGGGACAGGGAGTTTTCGAGCAGTACTTC. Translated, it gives CASSPPGQGVFEQYF.